One and the same sample provided the 2 T cell receptor beta chains below, sequenced in a study of T cells after yellow fever vaccination. Using its own MiXCR run on the 5' RACE reads, TCRdb lists one record per CDR3 protein. The repertoire holds under 400,000 distinct CDR3 sequences, with more than 9% as singletons. Sequencing was performed on PBMCs, taken on the day of the first yellow fever vaccination. The source of these receptors is a man aged 18 to 30 who received the YFV17D yellow fever vaccine.

The CDR3 loop is CASSLARWRGQETQYF. The CDR3 DNA is TGTGCCAGCAGCTTAGCCCGGTGGCGGGGGCAAGAGACCCAGTACTTC. The rearrangement uses TRBV7-2 and TRBJ2-5; TRBD2 agrees at 7 bases. V lost 0 bases, J lost 2 bases, and 6 bases stayed unmatched. CDR1 and CDR2 (germline): SGHTA, FQGNSA. This CDR3 has 16 residues.

V is TRBV29-1 and J is TRBJ2-7; D possibly corresponds to TRBD1 (5 bases). CDR1 is SQVTM, CDR2 ANQGSEA, per germline. V was pared by 1 base and J by 7 bases, with 20 bases between. The CDR3 runs to 15 residues. For the CDR3, the DNA is TGCAGCGTTGAAGGGGGCGAACTACTATTACAAGAGCAGTACTTC. Protein sequence: CSVEGGELLLQEQYF.